The next 10 T cell receptor beta chains were all read from a single sample in a study of control samples from healthy donors and cancer patients. Using immunoSEQ multiplex PCR, the repertoire was profiled, and TCRdb retains in-frame clones only, with some absent. This table has 51,000 or so clones, about four fifths appearing once. Sequencing was done on a sample of blood. The receptors were sampled from a man aged 65 to 85 in good health.

This clone came up once. The V gene is TRBV6-5, the J gene TRBJ2-4; weak D call: TRBD2 (5 bases). Germline CDR1 reads MNHEY; CDR2 reads SVGAGI. The CDR3 covers 14 residues. V dropped 7 bases and J dropped 5 bases, with 15 bases sitting between them. The CDR3 bases are TGTGCCAGCACGCAACGGGGAAATGAAAACATTCAGTACTTC. It translates to CASTQRGNENIQYF.

The rearrangement uses TRBV2 and TRBJ2-3; D uncertain. Per the germline V gene, CDR1 is SNHLY and CDR2 is FYNNEI. With 2 bases removed from V and 2 bases from J, the gap between germline ends came to 14 bases. The CDR3 totals 16 residues. CDR3 in amino acids: CASSESHPTLTDTQYF. CDR3 bases: TGTGCCAGCAGTGAAAGTCACCCAACCCTCACAGATACGCAGTATTTT.

The rearrangement uses TRBV5-1 and TRBJ2-7; unclear D gene. Trimming took off 1 base at V and 4 bases at J, with 12 bases between the two ends. There are 14 residues in the CDR3. From germline, CDR1 is SGHRS and CDR2 YFSETQ. The CDR3 reads CASSLISSAYEQYF. For the CDR3, the DNA is TGCGCCAGCAGCTTGATTTCGTCGGCATACGAGCAGTACTTC.

This chain joins TRBV30 and TRBJ1-1; D ambiguous. CDR3 length: 13 amino acids. CDR1 is GTSNPN and CDR2 is SVGIG in the germline V gene (reference sequence). Deletions cut 0 bases from V and 7 bases from J, with 12 bases between. This CDR3 reads CAWSVRSESEAFF. The CDR3 DNA follows: TGTGCCTGGAGTGTACGGTCGGAAAGTGAAGCTTTCTTT. Full variable domain (missing parts from reference TRBV30 and TRBJ1-1): SQTIHQWPATLVQPVGSPLSLECTVEGTSNPNLYWYRQAAGRGLQLLFYSVGIGQISSEVPQNLSASRPQDRQFILSSKKLLLSDSGFYLCAWSVRSESEAFFGQGTRLTVV.

The rearrangement links TRBV18 to TRBJ2-1; D unresolved. This CDR3 has 16 amino acids. Germline CDR1 and CDR2: KGHSH and LQKENI. Trimming cost V 3 bases and J 5 bases, with 17 bases left between them. CDR3 DNA sequence: TGTGCCAGCTCACCCTGGACCGGTACGGACCACAATGAGCAGTTCTTC. Residues: CASSPWTGTDHNEQFF.

J is TRBJ2-1 and V is TRBV5-1, with a tentative D call TRBD2 (6 bases). Germline loops: CDR1 SGHRS, CDR2 YFSETQ. V was trimmed by 4 bases and J by 2 bases, leaving 10 bases between them. The CDR3 extends over 14 amino acids. CDR3 nucleotides: TGCGCCAGCAGCCCAGAGCGGGCCTACAATGAGCAGTTCTTC. Translating gives CASSPERAYNEQFF.

The chain employs TRBV29-1 and TRBJ1-1; D remains unclear. The V end lost 7 bases, the J end lost 0 bases, and 12 bases lay between the germline ends. CDR3 size: 13 residues. Germline V gene lookup returns CDR1 SQVTM and CDR2 ANQGSEA. The CDR3 here is CSALYGVNTEAFF. The CDR3 region has the DNA TGCAGCGCTTTATACGGGGTGAACACTGAAGCTTTCTTT.

This clone was detected once. This chain joins TRBV12-3 or TRBV12-4 and TRBJ1-1, with D uncertain. Trimming cost V 8 bases and J 4 bases, with 11 bases left between them. The CDR3 totals 12 residues. CDR3 in DNA: TGTGCCAGCCAGCGGGCCTTCACTGAAGCTTTCTTT. Translating it yields CASQRAFTEAFF.

The rearrangement joins TRBV5-1 to TRBJ2-5, with no clear D. Per the germline V gene, CDR1 is SGHRS and CDR2 is YFSETQ. Trimming pared 4 bases from V and 2 bases from J, leaving 3 bases between. The CDR3 sequence is 11 residues long. CDR3 protein: CASSGQETQYF. In nucleotides, the CDR3 is TGCGCCAGCAGCGGACAAGAGACCCAGTACTTC. Drawing the rest from reference TRBV5-1 and TRBJ2-5, the complete variable domain is KAGVTQTPRYLIKTRGQQVTLSCSPISGHRSVSWYQQTPGQGLQFLFEYFSETQRNKGNFPGRFSGRQFSNSRSEMNVSTLELGDSALYLCASSGQETQYFGPGTRLLVL.

The rearrangement joins TRBV7-2 to TRBJ1-1; no clear D. This CDR3 has 16 amino acids. Germline V CDR1 and CDR2: SGHTA, FQGNSA. Trimming took 3 bases from V and 10 from J, leaving 24 bases between them. The CDR3 reads CASSLPLGRWPYGAFF. The CDR3, as DNA: TGTGCCAGCAGCTTGCCCTTAGGGAGGTGGCCCTATGGAGCTTTCTTT.